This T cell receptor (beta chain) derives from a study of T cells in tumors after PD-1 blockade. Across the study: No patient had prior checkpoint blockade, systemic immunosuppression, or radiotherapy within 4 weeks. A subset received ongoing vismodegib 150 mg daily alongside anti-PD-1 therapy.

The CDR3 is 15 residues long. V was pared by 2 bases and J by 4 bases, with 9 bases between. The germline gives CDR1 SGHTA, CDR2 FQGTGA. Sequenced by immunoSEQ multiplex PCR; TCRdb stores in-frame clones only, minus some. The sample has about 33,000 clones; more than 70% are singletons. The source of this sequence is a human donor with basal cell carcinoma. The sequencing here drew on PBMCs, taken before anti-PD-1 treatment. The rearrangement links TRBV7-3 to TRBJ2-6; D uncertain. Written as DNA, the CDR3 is TGTGCCAGCAGCTTACAGGCTCCCGGGGCCAACGTCCTGACTTTC. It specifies CASSLQAPGANVLTF.